These 29 T cell receptor beta chains were all obtained from the same sample, sequenced in a study of cytomegalovirus exposure and HLA in healthy donors. This table comes from immunoSEQ multiplex PCR, and its TCRdb copy is limited to in-frame clones, with some not included. The table shows 130,000 to 150,000 clones, with around 90% occurring only once. The sequenced material came from PBMCs. These receptors came from a woman in her thirties in good health and CMV-seropositive.

This clone was detected ten times or more. The chain links TRBV18 to TRBJ1-2; 9 nucleotides line up with TRBD1. J lost 4 bases, V lost 6 bases, and 6 bases had no gene match. The CDR3 covers 14 residues. Germline V gene data show CDR1 as KGHSH and CDR2 as LQKENI. The CDR3 region is CASSRTGERYGYTF. CDR3 sequence (DNA): TGTGCCAGCTCCCGGACAGGGGAACGCTATGGCTACACCTTC.

The chain couples TRBV5-6 to TRBJ2-3; D is perhaps TRBD2 (7 bases). With 2 bases removed from V and 5 bases from J, the gap between germline ends came to 15 bases. CDR1 and CDR2 (germline): SGHDT, YYEEEE. The CDR3 has 15 amino acids. This chain's CDR3 is CASSLLGGHGDTQYF. CDR3 in DNA: TGTGCCAGCAGCTTACTCGGGGGGCATGGAGATACGCAGTATTTT.

The chain has TRBV19 and TRBJ2-7; TRBD2 aligns across 9 bases. The CDR3 consists of 15 residues. Germline values: CDR1 LNHDA, CDR2 SQIVND (reference sequence). V gave up 7 bases and J gave up 0 bases; unmatched junction bases: 7. CDR3 in amino acids: CASTMTSGLSYEQYF. As DNA, the CDR3 is TGTGCCAGTACCATGACTAGCGGCCTCTCCTACGAGCAGTACTTC.

The rearrangement uses TRBV6-5 and TRBJ2-1; D perhaps matches TRBD2 (6 bases). V shed 5 bases and J shed 10 bases, with 15 bases lying between them. From germline, CDR1 is MNHEY and CDR2 SVGAGI. The CDR3 is 13 amino acids. Written as DNA, the CDR3 is TGTGCCAGCAGTGCCCCGGGGGTTGGGGAGCAGTTCTTC. Protein: CASSAPGVGEQFF.

With regard to this clone: Other DNA sequences in the sample encode the same CDR3. V is TRBV6-6 and J is TRBJ2-3, with no clear D. The CDR3 sequence is 12 residues long. Germline V lookup: CDR1 MNHNY, CDR2 SVGAGI (reference sequence). Deletions cut 4 bases from V and 2 bases from J, with 4 bases between. CDR3 coding DNA: TGTGCCAGCAGTTCTTCCACAGATACGCAGTATTTT. It codes for CASSSSTDTQYF.

V gene TRBV6-5 combines with J gene TRBJ2-7, with 7 bases lining up with TRBD2. The V gene end was trimmed by 7 bases and the J gene end by 1 base; junction bases not matched to a gene: 7. Germline V lookup: CDR1 MNHEY, CDR2 SVGAGI. CDR3 length: 14 amino acids. The CDR3 loop reads CASKPGGPSYEQYF. In nucleotides, the CDR3 is TGTGCCAGCAAACCGGGGGGACCTTCCTACGAGCAGTACTTC.

This rearrangement joins TRBV11-2 to TRBJ2-7, with 8 bases identical to TRBD1. Germline loops: CDR1 SGHAT, CDR2 FQNNGV. The CDR3 consists of 13 residues. Trimming at V came to 5 bases and at J to 5 bases, leaving 5 bases not matched to a gene. CDR3 residues: CASSITTGDEQYF. The CDR3 DNA is TGTGCCAGCAGCATTACGACAGGGGACGAGCAGTACTTC.

This chain connects TRBV4-1 to TRBJ1-4, with 7 bases fitting TRBD1. CDR3 length: 15 residues. V gave up 5 bases and J gave up 3 bases; unmatched junction bases: 6. Germline lookup yields CDR1 MGHRA and CDR2 YSYEKL. CDR3 DNA: TGCGCCAGCAGCTGGACAGGCGCGGCTAATGAAAAACTGTTTTTT. It translates to CASSWTGAANEKLFF.

This clone was observed a few times. The rearrangement uses TRBV19 and TRBJ2-1; a possible D gene is TRBD2 (7 bases). The germline V gene has CDR1 LNHDA and CDR2 SQIVND (reference sequence). The germline V and J ends were trimmed by 3 bases and 4 bases, with 13 bases remaining between them. The CDR3 extends over 15 amino acids. This chain's CDR3 is CASSMRGGVYNEQFF. CDR3 coding DNA: TGTGCCAGTAGTATGCGAGGGGGGGTTTACAATGAGCAGTTCTTC.

The chain combines TRBV28 with TRBJ1-2, with 7 positions matching TRBD1. V trimming: 9 bases; J trimming: 6 bases; junction bases outside the gene matches: 13. CDR3 length equals 14 residues. Germline V gene data show CDR1 as MDHEN and CDR2 as SYDVKM. CDR3 bases: TGTGCCAGTCAGCTTGTGCAGGGGGACGATGGCTACACCTTC. Residues: CASQLVQGDDGYTF.

V gene TRBV7-9 combines with J gene TRBJ1-1, with TRBD1 as a possible D gene (6 bases). Trimming pared 3 bases from V and 3 bases from J, leaving 11 bases between. The CDR3 contains 14 residues. CDR1 and CDR2 from the germline V gene are SEHNR and FQNEAQ (reference sequence). CDR3 sequence reads: CASSLTGEYTEAFF. As DNA, the CDR3 is TGTGCCAGCAGCTTGACAGGAGAATACACTGAAGCTTTCTTT. Looking up the rest from reference TRBV7-9 and TRBJ1-1 gives the full variable domain: DTGVSQNPRHKITKRGQNVTFRCDPISEHNRLYWYRQTLGQGPEFLTYFQNEAQLEKSRLLSDRFSAERPKGSFSTLEIQRTEQGDSAMYLCASSLTGEYTEAFFGQGTRLTVV.

Turning to this clone: The same CDR3 arises from other DNA sequences in this sample as well. This chain joins TRBV10-3 and TRBJ2-7; D unclear. V shed 0 bases and J shed 3 bases, with 6 bases lying between them. The CDR3 sequence is 13 residues long. The germline CDR1 and CDR2 sequences are ENHRY and SYGVKD. CDR3 nucleotides: TGTGCCATCAGTGAGTCGAACAGCTACGAGCAGTACTTC. Its translation: CAISESNSYEQYF.

V usage is TRBV5-1 and J usage is TRBJ1-3; possibly TRBD1 for D (5 bases). The CDR3 is 14 amino acids. Germline CDR1 is SGHRS and CDR2 is YFSETQ. V was pared by 2 bases and J by 1 base, with 7 bases between. The CDR3 DNA sequence: TGCGCCAGCAGCTTCCAGGGTTCTGGAAACACCATATATTTT. Protein sequence: CASSFQGSGNTIYF.

J is TRBJ2-3 and V is TRBV4-1; 10 nucleotides align to TRBD2. V trimming: 4 bases; J trimming: 5 bases; junction bases outside the gene matches: 9. This CDR3 is 16 amino acids long. Germline V gives CDR1 MGHRA, CDR2 YSYEKL. In DNA, the CDR3 is TGCGCCAGCAGCCGGGAGGGGCTAGCGGGAGTAGATACGCAGTATTTT. Encoded protein: CASSREGLAGVDTQYF.

The chain has TRBV7-9 and TRBJ2-6, with 11 bases aligning to TRBD1. V shed 5 bases and J 2 bases; nucleotides not matched to a gene: 5. The germline CDR1 and CDR2 sequences are SEHNR and FQNEAQ (reference sequence). The CDR3 is 17 amino acids. CDR3 nucleotide sequence: TGTGCCAGCAGCCCGGACAGGGGGCGGACTGGGGCCAACGTCCTGACTTTC. This gives the protein CASSPDRGRTGANVLTF.

V usage is TRBV7-3 and J usage is TRBJ2-2, with TRBD2 matching over 12 bases. Trimming took 5 bases from V and 7 from J; bases not matched to a gene: 8. The CDR3 runs to 16 residues. The germline gives CDR1 SGHTA, CDR2 FQGTGA. The CDR3 DNA follows: TGTGCCAGCAGCCCCGGGGGACTAGCGGGTGGCGGGGAGCTGTTTTTT. As protein: CASSPGGLAGGGELFF. Full variable domain (missing parts from reference TRBV7-3 and TRBJ2-2): GAGVSQTPSNKVTEKGKYVELRCDPISGHTALYWYRQSLGQGPEFLIYFQGTGAADDSGLPNDRFFAVRPEGSVSTLKIQRTERGDSAVYLCASSPGGLAGGGELFFGEGSRLTVL.

This clone was detected only once. J is TRBJ2-3 and V is TRBV28, with TRBD1 as a possible D gene (7 bases). Germline V gene data show CDR1 as MDHEN and CDR2 as SYDVKM. Deletions cut 5 bases from V and 3 bases from J, with 12 bases between. The CDR3 has 14 residues. CDR3 coding DNA: TGTGCCAGCAGTCAGGGGGGACGTACAGATACGCAGTATTTT. Protein: CASSQGGRTDTQYF.

The chain employs TRBV15 and TRBJ2-2; tentatively, D is TRBD2 (6 bases). Germline-derived CDR1 and CDR2 are LNHNV and YYDKDF (reference sequence). Trimming cost V 1 base and J 3 bases, with 9 bases left between them. This CDR3 has 15 residues. The CDR3 nucleotides are TGTGCCACCAGCAGAGGGGGACTGGACACCGGGGAGCTGTTTTTT. This encodes CATSRGGLDTGELFF.

The V gene is TRBV6-5, the J gene TRBJ2-7; possible D gene TRBD1, 5 bases. The V end lost 1 base, the J end lost 4 bases, and 14 bases lay between the germline ends. Germline CDR1 and CDR2: MNHEY and SVGAGI. The CDR3 totals 15 residues. The CDR3 sequence: CASSYFGRAGYEQYF. The CDR3, as DNA: TGTGCCAGCAGTTACTTCGGCAGGGCCGGATACGAGCAGTACTTC.

The genes are TRBV2 and TRBJ1-5; 11 bases line up with TRBD1. CDR1 and CDR2 (germline): SNHLY, FYNNEI. J gave up 2 bases and V 6 bases, and 3 bases lay outside the gene matches. This CDR3 region has 15 residues. The CDR3 nucleotides read TGTGCCAGCAGCACGGGACAGGGGGGCAATCAGCCCCAGCATTTT. It specifies CASSTGQGGNQPQHF.

The genes are TRBV9 and TRBJ2-3; 7 bases are shared with TRBD1. Germline V gene lookup returns CDR1 SGDLS and CDR2 YYNGEE. The length of the CDR3 is 15 residues. J lost 4 bases, V lost 3 bases, and 8 bases had no gene match. This chain's CDR3 is CASSGLGGTPDTQYF. The DNA of the CDR3 is TGTGCCAGCAGCGGGCTAGGGGGCACCCCAGATACGCAGTATTTT.

The chain employs TRBV27 and TRBJ1-5; maybe TRBD1 (6 bases). Per germline, CDR1 MNHEY and CDR2 SMNVEV (reference sequence). Trimming took off 6 bases at V and 0 bases at J, with 12 bases between the two ends. This CDR3 contains 15 residues. CDR3 DNA sequence: TGTGCCAGCAGGTCGAGGGGGTTTAGCAATCAGCCCCAGCATTTT. Protein: CASRSRGFSNQPQHF.

V and J are TRBV29-1 and TRBJ1-1; TRBD1 agrees at 7 bases. The trim removed 4 bases at V and 2 bases at J, leaving 1 base unmatched. CDR1 is SQVTM, CDR2 ANQGSEA, per germline. This CDR3 is 12 amino acids long. CDR3 in amino acids: CSVGTGNTEAFF. DNA for the CDR3: TGCAGCGTTGGGACAGGAAACACTGAAGCTTTCTTT.

V gene TRBV5-1 combines with J gene TRBJ2-7; 7 bases agree with TRBD1. The CDR3 has 15 amino acids. The V segment lost 1 base and the J segment 1 base; nucleotides outside the gene matches: 5. Germline V gene sequence: CDR1 SGHRS, CDR2 YFSETQ. The CDR3 DNA sequence: TGCGCCAGCAGCTTGCACAGGGGAGCGTCCTACGAGCAGTACTTC. This gives the protein CASSLHRGASYEQYF.

V gene TRBV7-2 combines with J gene TRBJ1-5; the match to TRBD1 covers 7 bases. The germline gives CDR1 SGHTA, CDR2 FQGNSA. V lost 5 bases to trimming and J lost 5 bases; unmatched junction nucleotides: 6. The CDR3 has 14 amino acids. The CDR3 nucleotides read TGTGCCAGCAGCCGGGGACAGCCTTATCAGCCCCAGCATTTT. This translates into CASSRGQPYQPQHF.

Turning to this clone: Germline is not matched at one junction end, which may reflect a read error. The chain links TRBV2 to TRBJ1-5; weak D call: TRBD1 (6 bases). This CDR3 is 13 amino acids long. The germline V gene has CDR1 SNHLY and CDR2 FYNNEI. CDR3 nucleotide sequence: TGTGCCGGCAGACAGGAATTCAATCAGCCCCAGCATTTT. Its translation is CAGRQEFNQPQHF.

The table lists this clone with a count of one. This sequence joins TRBV6-1 and TRBJ2-7; TRBD2 matches at 9 bases. The CDR3 totals 18 residues. The germline CDR1 and CDR2 sequences are MNHNS and SASEGT. J was trimmed by 4 bases and V by 3 bases; bases with no gene match: 16. In nucleotides, the CDR3 is TGTGCCAGCAGTGACTTGCCTCCGACTAGCGGAACCTATTACGAGCAGTACTTC. This encodes CASSDLPPTSGTYYEQYF.

This clone was counted a single time. This sequence joins TRBV28 and TRBJ1-1; no firm D call. Germline V gene data show CDR1 as MDHEN and CDR2 as SYDVKM. The CDR3 length is 14 residues. Trimming pared 5 bases from V and 5 bases from J, leaving 15 bases between. CDR3 sequence: CASSPVGEGTEAFF. The CDR3 DNA reads as TGTGCCAGCAGTCCCGTCGGGGAAGGGACTGAAGCTTTCTTT.

This clone occurred once. V gene TRBV5-6 combines with J gene TRBJ1-5; 10 positions match TRBD1. The CDR3 loop spans 14 amino acids. J lost 7 bases, V lost 2 bases, and 3 bases had no gene match. The germline gives CDR1 SGHDT, CDR2 YYEEEE. The CDR3 nucleotides are TGTGCCAGCAGCTTCGGACAGGGGGGACAGCCCCAGCATTTT. It yields the protein CASSFGQGGQPQHF.